What follows are 16 T cell receptor beta chains derived from one specimen sequenced in a study of CD4 T cells in relation to SARS-CoV-2 and coronaviruses. The table came from immunoSEQ multiplex PCR; TCRdb's copy has only in-frame clones and leaves some out. This table holds about 59,000 clones, more than 80% found once. Unexposed donor CD4+ T cells date from about 2010-2018, before the COVID-19 pandemic. Sequencing was performed on memory CD4+ T cells from PBMCs. Receptors were obtained from a human donor in good health.

This rearrangement joins TRBV7-8 to TRBJ2-1; the D gene is possibly TRBD2 (6 bases). Germline assignment: CDR1 SGHVS and CDR2 FQNEAQ. V was trimmed by 6 bases and J by 1 base, leaving 10 bases between them. This CDR3 comprises 14 residues. CDR3 DNA sequence: TGTGCCAGCAGGGATGCGGGGTCCTACAATGAGCAGTTCTTC. Translating it yields CASRDAGSYNEQFF.

The V gene is TRBV6-2 or TRBV6-3, the J gene TRBJ2-7; 9 bases are a match to TRBD1. In germline, CDR1 is MNHEY, CDR2 SVGEGT. Unmatched junction bases numbered 3, after V lost 0 bases and J lost 3 bases. The CDR3 has 15 residues. This chain's CDR3 is CASSYSGTGSYEQYF. For the CDR3, the DNA is TGTGCCAGCAGTTACTCGGGGACAGGGAGCTACGAGCAGTACTTC.

The genes are TRBV2 and TRBJ2-7, with 13 bases fitting TRBD2. J gave up 4 bases and V 6 bases, and 3 bases lay outside the gene matches. Germline assignment: CDR1 SNHLY and CDR2 FYNNEI. This CDR3 contains 14 residues. The DNA of the CDR3 is TGTGCCAGCAGCCGACTAGCGGGAGGATACGAGCAGTACTTC. Translation gives CASSRLAGGYEQYF. Full variable domain (remainder filled in from reference TRBV2 and TRBJ2-7): EPEVTQTPSHQVTQMGQEVILRCVPISNHLYFYWYRQILGQKVEFLVSFYNNEISEKSEIFDDQFSVERPDGSNFTLKIRSTKLEDSAMYFCASSRLAGGYEQYFGPGTRLTVT.

This rearrangement joins TRBV11-2 to TRBJ1-1; D unclear. CDR1 and CDR2 (germline): SGHAT, FQNNGV. There are 13 residues in the CDR3. The V gene lost 1 base and the J gene lost 5 bases, with 8 bases spanning the gap. The CDR3 is CASSLVGGTEAFF. In DNA, the CDR3 is TGTGCCAGCAGCTTAGTTGGCGGGACTGAAGCTTTCTTT. Looking up the rest from reference TRBV11-2 and TRBJ1-1 gives the full variable domain: EAGVAQSPRYKIIEKRQSVAFWCNPISGHATLYWYQQILGQGPKLLIQFQNNGVVDDSQLPKDRFSAERLKGVDSTLKIQPAKLEDSAVYLCASSLVGGTEAFFGQGTRLTVV.

This chain connects TRBV10-3 to TRBJ2-7; 10 bases are shared with TRBD2. From germline, CDR1 is ENHRY and CDR2 SYGVKD. The junction had 6 bases not matched to a gene; V was cut back by 2 bases and J by 5 bases. The CDR3 is 15 residues long. This chain's CDR3 is CAISEIIAGGNEQYF. In DNA, the CDR3 is TGTGCCATCAGTGAGATAATAGCGGGAGGTAACGAGCAGTACTTC.

The V call is TRBV6-5, the J call TRBJ2-7, with D possibly matching TRBD1 (6 bases). The CDR3 extends over 13 amino acids. V lost 5 bases to trimming and J lost 9 bases, with 17 bases between them. The V gene's germline CDR1 is MNHEY and CDR2 SVGAGI. The CDR3 DNA is TGTGCCAGCAGTATTCAGGACAGTTACCCGCAGTACTTC. Encoded protein: CASSIQDSYPQYF.

CDR3 nucleotide sequence: TGCGCCAGCAGTCAATCTCGGGACAGGGCGACCTACGAGCAGTACTTC. Its translation is CASSQSRDRATYEQYF. V usage is TRBV23-1 and J usage is TRBJ2-7; 9 nucleotides agree with TRBD1. TRBV23-1 is an ORF, with its function uncertain. This CDR3 is 16 amino acids long. V trimming: 0 bases; J trimming: 2 bases; junction bases outside the gene matches: 5.

This clone was observed a handful of times. The J gene is TRBJ1-4, the V gene TRBV7-9, with 11 bases aligning to TRBD1. Trimming removed 2 bases from V and 9 bases from J; junction bases left unmatched: 8. The germline CDR1 and CDR2 sequences are SEHNR and FQNEAQ (reference sequence). The CDR3 extends over 16 amino acids. For the CDR3, the DNA is TGTGCCAGCAGCTTATCTAGGACAGGGGGCGTACAAAAACTGTTTTTT. Translation: CASSLSRTGGVQKLFF.

V usage is TRBV7-2 and J usage is TRBJ2-7; D uncertain. With 4 bases removed from V and 2 bases from J, the gap between germline ends came to 9 bases. This CDR3 is 13 amino acids long. Germline CDR1 and CDR2: SGHTA and FQGNSA. The chain's CDR3 is CASSSDPTYEQYF. In DNA form, the CDR3 reads TGTGCCAGCAGCTCCGACCCAACCTACGAGCAGTACTTC.

The rearrangement uses TRBV6-5 and TRBJ2-3, with TRBD2 matching over 7 bases. The V gene's germline CDR1 is MNHEY and CDR2 SVGAGI. This CDR3 is built from 16 residues. With 2 bases clipped from V and 1 base from J, the junction kept 6 bases outside the gene matches. DNA of the CDR3: TGTGCCAGCAGTTACGGGCCGGCGGGAGGCACAGATACGCAGTATTTT. Encoded protein: CASSYGPAGGTDTQYF.

This chain links TRBV19 with TRBJ2-3; 16 bases line up with TRBD2. With 4 bases clipped from V and 4 bases from J, the junction kept 8 bases outside the gene matches. The CDR3 has 18 amino acids. The germline V gene encodes CDR1 LNHDA and CDR2 SQIVND (reference sequence). The CDR3 protein is CASSKGLAGGPGSDTQYF. CDR3 nucleotides: TGTGCCAGTAGTAAGGGACTAGCGGGAGGGCCGGGTTCAGATACGCAGTATTTT.

The chain combines TRBV28 with TRBJ2-5, with a possible D match to TRBD2 (6 bases). Trimming stripped 2 bases from V and 6 bases from J, with 10 bases between. The germline V gene has CDR1 MDHEN and CDR2 SYDVKM. The CDR3 spans 13 residues. This chain's CDR3 is CASSLGGSQTQYF. As DNA, the CDR3 is TGTGCCAGCAGTTTAGGGGGGTCGCAGACCCAGTACTTC.

V usage is TRBV5-1 and J usage is TRBJ1-1; TRBD1 matches at 9 bases. The germline V gene has CDR1 SGHRS and CDR2 YFSETQ. This CDR3 contains 17 residues. Germline trimming cut 0 bases from V and 0 bases from J; bases unmatched to any gene: 6. DNA for the CDR3: TGCGCCAGCAGCTTGGCAGGTCGACAGGGGGTGAACACTGAAGCTTTCTTT. Protein product: CASSLAGRQGVNTEAFF.

The genes are TRBV5-1 and TRBJ1-2, with unresolved D. Germline CDR1 is SGHRS and CDR2 is YFSETQ. Trimming stripped 4 bases from V and 2 bases from J, with 15 bases between. This CDR3 is built from 15 residues. CDR3 DNA: TGCGCCAGCAGCCGGAGTGGGTCATCAAACTATGGCTACACCTTC. Translation gives CASSRSGSSNYGYTF.

The chain joins TRBV24-1 to TRBJ2-3; no definite D call. Between the trimmed V and J ends, which lost 3 bases and 7 bases, there was a span of 16 bases. Germline CDR1 is KGHDR and CDR2 is SFDVKD. This CDR3 spans 15 amino acids. CDR3 in amino acids: CATSDPQRRENTQYF. CDR3 coding DNA: TGTGCCACCAGTGATCCACAGCGACGCGAGAATACGCAGTATTTT.

The V call is TRBV10-1, the J call TRBJ2-2; weak D call: TRBD1 (6 bases). This CDR3 spans 14 amino acids. Germline CDR1 reads WNHNN; CDR2 reads SYGVQD (reference sequence). The germline V and J ends were trimmed by 6 bases and 0 bases, with 8 bases remaining between them. The CDR3 nucleotides are TGCGCCAGCAGCCGGACAGCGAACACCGGGGAGCTGTTTTTT. It translates to CASSRTANTGELFF.